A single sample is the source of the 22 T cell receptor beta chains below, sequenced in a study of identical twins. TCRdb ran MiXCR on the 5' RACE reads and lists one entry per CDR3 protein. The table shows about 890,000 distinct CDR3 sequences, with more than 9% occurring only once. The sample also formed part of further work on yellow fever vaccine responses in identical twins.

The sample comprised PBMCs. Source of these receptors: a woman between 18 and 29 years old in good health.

The CDR3 region is CASTPGDYRTDTQYF. CDR3 sequence (DNA): TGTGCCAGCACCCCCGGGGACTACCGCACAGATACGCAGTATTTT. The rearrangement uses TRBV6-1 and TRBJ2-3; 7 nucleotides agree with TRBD2. J was trimmed by 1 base and V by 7 bases; bases with no gene match: 8. The CDR3 spans 15 residues. Germline V gene data show CDR1 as MNHNS and CDR2 as SASEGT.

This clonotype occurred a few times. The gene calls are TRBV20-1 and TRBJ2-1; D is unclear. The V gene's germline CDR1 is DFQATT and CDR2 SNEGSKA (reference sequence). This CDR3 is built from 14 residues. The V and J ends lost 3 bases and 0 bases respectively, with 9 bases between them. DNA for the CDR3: TGCAGTGCTAGTTTGCCTAGCTCCTACAATGAGCAGTTCTTC. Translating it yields CSASLPSSYNEQFF.

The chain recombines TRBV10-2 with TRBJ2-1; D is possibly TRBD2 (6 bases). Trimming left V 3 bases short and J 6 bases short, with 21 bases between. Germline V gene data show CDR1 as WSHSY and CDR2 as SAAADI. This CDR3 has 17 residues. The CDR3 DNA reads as TGCGCCAGCAGTGACCGCCCTAGCGTCCCCGGCAGCAATGAGCAGTTCTTC. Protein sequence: CASSDRPSVPGSNEQFF.

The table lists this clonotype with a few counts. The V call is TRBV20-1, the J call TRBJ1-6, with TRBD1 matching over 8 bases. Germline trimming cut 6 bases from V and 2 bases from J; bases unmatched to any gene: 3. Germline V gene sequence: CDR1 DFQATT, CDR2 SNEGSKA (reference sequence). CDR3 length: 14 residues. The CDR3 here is CSATGQAYNSPLHF. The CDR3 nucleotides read TGCAGTGCCACGGGACAGGCCTATAATTCACCCCTCCACTTT.

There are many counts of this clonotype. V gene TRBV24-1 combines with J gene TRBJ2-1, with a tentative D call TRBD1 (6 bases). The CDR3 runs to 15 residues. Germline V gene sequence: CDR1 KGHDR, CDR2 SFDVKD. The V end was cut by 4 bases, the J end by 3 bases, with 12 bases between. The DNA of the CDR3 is TGTGCCACCAGTGAGGGGGACAAGGACTACAATGAGCAGTTCTTC. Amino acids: CATSEGDKDYNEQFF.

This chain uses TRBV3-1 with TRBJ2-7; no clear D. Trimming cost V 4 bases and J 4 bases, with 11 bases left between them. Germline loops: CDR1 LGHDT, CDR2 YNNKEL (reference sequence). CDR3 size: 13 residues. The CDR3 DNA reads TGTGCCAGCAGCCCAGAGAATAGGTACGAGCAGTACTTC. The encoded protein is CASSPENRYEQYF.

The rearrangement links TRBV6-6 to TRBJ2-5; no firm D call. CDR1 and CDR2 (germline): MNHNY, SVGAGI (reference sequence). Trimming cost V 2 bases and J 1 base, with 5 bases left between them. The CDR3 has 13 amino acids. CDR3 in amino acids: CASSYRSQETQYF. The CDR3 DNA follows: TGTGCCAGCAGTTACAGGAGCCAAGAGACCCAGTACTTC.

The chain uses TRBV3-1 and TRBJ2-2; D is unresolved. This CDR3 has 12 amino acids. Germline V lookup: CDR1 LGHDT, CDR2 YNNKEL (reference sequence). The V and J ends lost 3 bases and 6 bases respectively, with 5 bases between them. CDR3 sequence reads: CASSHLAGELFF. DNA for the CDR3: TGTGCCAGCAGCCACCTCGCCGGGGAGCTGTTTTTT.

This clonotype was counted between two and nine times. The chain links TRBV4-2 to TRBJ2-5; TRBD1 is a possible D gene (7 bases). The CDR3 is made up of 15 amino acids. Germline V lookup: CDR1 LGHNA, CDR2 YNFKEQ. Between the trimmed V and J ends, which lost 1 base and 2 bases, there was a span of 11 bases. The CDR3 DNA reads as TGTGCCAGCAGCCAAGTCAGGGGGAGGCAAGAGACCCAGTACTTC. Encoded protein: CASSQVRGRQETQYF.

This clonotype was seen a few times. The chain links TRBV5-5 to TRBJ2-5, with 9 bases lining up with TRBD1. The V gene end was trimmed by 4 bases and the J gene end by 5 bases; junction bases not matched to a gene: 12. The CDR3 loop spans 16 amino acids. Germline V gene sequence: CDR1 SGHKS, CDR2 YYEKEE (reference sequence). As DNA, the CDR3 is TGTGCCAGCAGCCCGAGGACAGGGGAACCCCATGAGACCCAGTACTTC. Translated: CASSPRTGEPHETQYF.

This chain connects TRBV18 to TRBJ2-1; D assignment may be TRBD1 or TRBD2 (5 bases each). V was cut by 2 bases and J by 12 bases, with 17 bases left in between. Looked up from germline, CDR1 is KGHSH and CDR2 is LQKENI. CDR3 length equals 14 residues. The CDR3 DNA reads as TGTGCCAGCTCACCAGCCCAGGGAGTAGTTAGGCAGTTCTTC. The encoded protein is CASSPAQGVVRQFF.

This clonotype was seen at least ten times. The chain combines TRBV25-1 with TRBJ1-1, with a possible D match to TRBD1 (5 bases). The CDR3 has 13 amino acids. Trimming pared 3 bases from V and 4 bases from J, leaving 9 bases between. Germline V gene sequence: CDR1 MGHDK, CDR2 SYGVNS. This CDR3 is CASSEGLVTEAFF. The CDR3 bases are TGTGCCAGCAGTGAGGGGCTCGTCACTGAAGCTTTCTTT.

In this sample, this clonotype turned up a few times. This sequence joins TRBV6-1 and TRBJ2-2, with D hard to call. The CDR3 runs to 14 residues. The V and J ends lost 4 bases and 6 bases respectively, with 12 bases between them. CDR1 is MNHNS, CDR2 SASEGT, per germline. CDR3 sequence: CASSAGWVSGELFF. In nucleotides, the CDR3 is TGTGCCAGCAGTGCCGGATGGGTATCCGGGGAGCTGTTTTTT.

The CDR3 nucleotides are TGTGCCAGCAGCCAACAGGGGGGAGGAGGCTACACCTTC. Translated, it gives CASSQQGGGGYTF. This rearrangement joins TRBV3-1 to TRBJ1-2, with 7 bases fitting TRBD1. Germline V gene sequence: CDR1 LGHDT, CDR2 YNNKEL (reference sequence). V lost 2 bases, J lost 8 bases, and 5 bases stayed unmatched. The CDR3 sequence is 13 residues long.

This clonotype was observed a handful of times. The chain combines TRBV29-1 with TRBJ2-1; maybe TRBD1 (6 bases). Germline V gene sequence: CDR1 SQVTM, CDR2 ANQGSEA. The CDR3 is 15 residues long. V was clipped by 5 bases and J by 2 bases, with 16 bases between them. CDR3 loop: CSVLQGWGPYNEQFF. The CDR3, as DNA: TGCAGCGTTCTACAGGGATGGGGGCCCTACAATGAGCAGTTCTTC.

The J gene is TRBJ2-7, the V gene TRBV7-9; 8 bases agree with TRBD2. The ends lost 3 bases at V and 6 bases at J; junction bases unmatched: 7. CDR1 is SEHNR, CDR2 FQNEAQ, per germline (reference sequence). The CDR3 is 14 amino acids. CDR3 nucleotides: TGTGCCAGCAGCTTTTGGCGGGAGGCGGGCGAGCAGTACTTC. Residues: CASSFWREAGEQYF.

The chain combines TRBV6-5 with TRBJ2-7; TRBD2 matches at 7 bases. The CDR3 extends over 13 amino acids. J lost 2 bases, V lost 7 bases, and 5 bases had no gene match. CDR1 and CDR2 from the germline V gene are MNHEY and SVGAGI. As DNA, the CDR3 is TGTGCCAGCAATTCCGGGACTACCTACGAGCAGTACTTC. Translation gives CASNSGTTYEQYF.

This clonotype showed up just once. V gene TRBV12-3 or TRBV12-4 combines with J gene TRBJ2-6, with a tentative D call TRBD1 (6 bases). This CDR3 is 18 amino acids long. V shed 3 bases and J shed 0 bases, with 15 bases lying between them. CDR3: CASSFEETGSSGANVLTF. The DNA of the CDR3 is TGTGCCAGCAGTTTTGAGGAGACAGGTTCCTCTGGGGCCAACGTCCTGACTTTC.

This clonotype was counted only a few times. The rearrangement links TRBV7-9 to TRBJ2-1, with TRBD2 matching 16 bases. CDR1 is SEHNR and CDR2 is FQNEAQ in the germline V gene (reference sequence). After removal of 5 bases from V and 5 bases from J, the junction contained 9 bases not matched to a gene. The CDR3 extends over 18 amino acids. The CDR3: CASSLGLAGGPGDNEQFF. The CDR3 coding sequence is TGTGCCAGCAGCCTGGGACTAGCGGGAGGGCCTGGGGACAATGAGCAGTTCTTC.

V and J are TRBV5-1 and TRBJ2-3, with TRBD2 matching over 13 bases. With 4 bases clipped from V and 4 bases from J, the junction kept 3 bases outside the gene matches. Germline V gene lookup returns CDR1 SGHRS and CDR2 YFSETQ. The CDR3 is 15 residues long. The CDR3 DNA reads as TGCGCCAGCAGCCACGGACTAGCGGGAGCAGATACGCAGTATTTT. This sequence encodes CASSHGLAGADTQYF.

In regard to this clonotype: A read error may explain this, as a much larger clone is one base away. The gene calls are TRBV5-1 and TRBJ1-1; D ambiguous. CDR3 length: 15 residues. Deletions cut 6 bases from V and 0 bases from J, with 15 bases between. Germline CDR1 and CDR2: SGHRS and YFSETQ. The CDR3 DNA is TGCGCCAGCAACCCCCTTGGACGGATGAACACTGAAGCTTTCTTT. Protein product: CASNPLGRMNTEAFF.

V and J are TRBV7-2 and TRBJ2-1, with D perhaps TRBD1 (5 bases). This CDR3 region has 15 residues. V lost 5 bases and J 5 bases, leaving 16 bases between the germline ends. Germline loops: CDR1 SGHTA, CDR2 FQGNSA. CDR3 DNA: TGTGCCAGCAGCAGTCCACCGACAGAGAACAATGAGCAGTTCTTC. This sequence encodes CASSSPPTENNEQFF.